This TCR beta chain stems from a study of T cell responses to AZD1222 COVID-19 vaccine. General observations from the study: Females made up more of the donors, who were largely white British, and clonal diversity may have come out too low. Researchers took repertoire samples only after the peak T cell response had come.

To note about this clone: What it binds is unknown.

Clones were read by immunoSEQ multiplex PCR, and TCRdb kept only the in-frame ones, dropping some. The data hold approximately 150,000 clones, with roughly 92% observed a single time. Germline V gene lookup returns CDR1 SNHLY and CDR2 FYNNEI. There are 13 residues in the CDR3. The V end lost 7 bases, the J end lost 8 bases, and 15 bases lay between the germline ends. The chain is built from TRBV2 and TRBJ2-1, with D perhaps given as TRBD1 or TRBD2 (6 bases each). The starting material was peripheral blood, obtained 28 days after the second AZD1222 dose. This sequence was found in an adult who received the AZD1222 COVID-19 vaccine. DNA for the CDR3: TGTGCCAGCACCCAACGGGGGCGGGATGAGCAGTTCTTC. Its translation is CASTQRGRDEQFF.